The 28 T cell receptor beta chains given below trace back to one sample, sequenced in a study of post-analysis software for immune sequencing data. Points from the study as a whole: About five TRBV segments occurring more often in patients than controls included TRBV5-6, TRBV5-1 and TRBV20-1.

The library was made from cDNA and included unique molecular identifiers. One entry per CDR3 protein, called by TCRdb with MiXCR from the PCR reads. Of about half a million distinct CDR3 sequences detected, 34% appear once; the ten largest clones hold around 5.9%. No antigens are known for them. The specimen was blood. The receptors derive from a girl aged 2-17 years with multiple sclerosis.

This rearrangement joins TRBV20-1 to TRBJ2-2, with 7 bases fitting TRBD1. Germline V gives CDR1 DFQATT, CDR2 SNEGSKA (reference sequence). The junction had 4 bases not matched to a gene; V was cut back by 5 bases and J by 4 bases. The CDR3 consists of 13 residues. The CDR3 sequence: CSAPGQLTGELFF. CDR3 in DNA: TGCAGTGCTCCGGGACAGCTCACCGGGGAGCTGTTTTTT.

Here the CDR3 reads CASSATGLSGYTF. In DNA, the CDR3 is TGTGCCAGCAGTGCCACAGGACTAAGCGGCTACACCTTC. The J gene is TRBJ1-2, the V gene TRBV25-1; tentative D call: TRBD1 (5 bases). V lost 4 bases, J lost 8 bases, and 14 bases lay in between. CDR3 length: 13 residues. Germline V gene lookup returns CDR1 MGHDK and CDR2 SYGVNS.

V usage is TRBV10-1 and J usage is TRBJ2-5, with D perhaps being TRBD1 or TRBD2 (5 bases each). The CDR3 spans 15 residues. Trimming shortened V by 2 bases and J by 11 bases, and 21 bases separated the two germline ends. The germline V gene has CDR1 WNHNN and CDR2 SYGVQD (reference sequence). CDR3 nucleotide sequence: TGCGCCAGCAGTGAGACAGCGGAGACGAGGGGTGAGCAGTACTTC. Its translation: CASSETAETRGEQYF.

The chain recombines TRBV5-5 with TRBJ2-3, with 11 bases fitting TRBD2. Trimming removed 4 bases from V and 0 bases from J; junction bases left unmatched: 7. This CDR3 region has 17 residues. The V gene's germline CDR1 is SGHKS and CDR2 YYEKEE (reference sequence). The CDR3 DNA reads TGTGCCAGCAGCCCCCGGTGGACTAGCGGGAGCACAGATACGCAGTATTTT. This sequence encodes CASSPRWTSGSTDTQYF.

This clonotype turned up a few times. V and J are TRBV20-1 and TRBJ2-1; D possibly corresponds to TRBD1 (5 bases). With 6 bases removed from V and 5 bases from J, the gap between germline ends came to 11 bases. Germline V CDR1 and CDR2: DFQATT, SNEGSKA (reference sequence). The CDR3 runs to 12 residues. The CDR3 spells CSATTVNNEQFF. DNA of the CDR3: TGCAGTGCCACGACAGTTAACAATGAGCAGTTCTTC.

This clonotype was seen repeatedly, ten times or more. CDR3 region: CASSHLSLENEQFF. The CDR3 nucleotides read TGTGCCAGCAGCCATCTTTCCCTTGAGAATGAGCAGTTCTTC. This rearrangement joins TRBV14 to TRBJ2-1; no clear D. The CDR3 extends over 14 amino acids. Germline CDR1 is SGHDN and CDR2 is FVKESK. Trimming stripped 3 bases from V and 7 bases from J, with 13 bases between.

V is TRBV29-1 and J is TRBJ1-1; D is ambiguous. The CDR3 runs 11 residues. CDR1 and CDR2 from the germline V gene are SQVTM and ANQGSEA. Between the trimmed V and J ends, which lost 5 bases and 3 bases, there was a span of 7 bases. CDR3 sequence: CSVRRDTEAFF. The CDR3, as DNA: TGCAGCGTTCGAAGGGACACTGAAGCTTTCTTT.

J is TRBJ2-1 and V is TRBV5-1; 7 nucleotides match TRBD1. CDR3 length: 14 residues. The germline CDR1 and CDR2 sequences are SGHRS and YFSETQ. Germline trimming cut 1 base from V and 5 bases from J; bases unmatched to any gene: 3. CDR3 residues: CASSLTGADNEQFF. CDR3 in DNA: TGCGCCAGCAGCTTGACAGGGGCGGACAATGAGCAGTTCTTC.

This chain joins TRBV6-5 and TRBJ1-6; no clear D gene. The CDR3 runs 14 residues. Trimming took 2 bases from V and 5 from J, leaving 7 bases between them. Germline V gene sequence: CDR1 MNHEY, CDR2 SVGAGI. For the CDR3, the DNA is TGTGCCAGCAGTTACGCCTTAGATAATTCACCCCTCCACTTT. The encoded protein is CASSYALDNSPLHF.

There are many counts of this clonotype. The chain combines TRBV29-1 with TRBJ2-5; D uncertain. The CDR3 is made up of 12 amino acids. Germline loops: CDR1 SQVTM, CDR2 ANQGSEA. V dropped 3 bases and J dropped 7 bases, with 12 bases sitting between them. In DNA, the CDR3 is TGCAGCGTTGACTGGGCAAGAGGGACCCAGTACTTC. As protein: CSVDWARGTQYF.

The rearrangement joins TRBV20-1 to TRBJ2-1, with a possible D match to TRBD2 (5 bases). Germline V gene sequence: CDR1 DFQATT, CDR2 SNEGSKA (reference sequence). The CDR3 has 15 amino acids. The germline V and J ends were trimmed by 3 bases and 1 base, with 13 bases remaining between them. The CDR3: CSASLLPGSYNEQFF. The CDR3 DNA sequence: TGCAGTGCTAGCCTTCTCCCGGGGTCCTACAATGAGCAGTTCTTC.

This sequence joins TRBV20-1 and TRBJ1-1; possibly TRBD1 for D (5 bases). This CDR3 spans 15 amino acids. The V gene's germline CDR1 is DFQATT and CDR2 SNEGSKA (reference sequence). V shed 3 bases and J shed 2 bases, with 16 bases lying between them. CDR3 DNA: TGCAGTGCTAGTAGGGGATCGTCGGGAAACACTGAAGCTTTCTTT. It codes for CSASRGSSGNTEAFF.

The genes are TRBV6-6 and TRBJ1-5; 8 positions match TRBD1. Trimming at V came to 0 bases and at J to 0 bases, leaving 4 bases not matched to a gene. The CDR3 spans 17 residues. From germline, CDR1 is MNHNY and CDR2 SVGAGI (reference sequence). CDR3 sequence (DNA): TGTGCCAGCAGTTACTCGGGACAGGCGGATAGCAATCAGCCCCAGCATTTT. It encodes CASSYSGQADSNQPQHF.

J is TRBJ1-2 and V is TRBV20-1, with 10 bases that match TRBD1. The CDR3 extends over 16 amino acids. Germline V gene lookup returns CDR1 DFQATT and CDR2 SNEGSKA (reference sequence). V trimming: 1 base; J trimming: 0 bases; junction bases outside the gene matches: 5. The DNA for the CDR3 is TGCAGTGCTAGAGGGGATGGGACAGGGGCTAACTATGGCTACACCTTC. Translating it yields CSARGDGTGANYGYTF.

The chain has TRBV3-1 and TRBJ1-3, with D uncertain. Between the trimmed V and J ends, which lost 7 bases and 0 bases, there was a span of 7 bases. The CDR3 is made up of 13 amino acids. Germline assignment: CDR1 LGHDT and CDR2 YNNKEL (reference sequence). CDR3 in DNA: TGTGCCAGCACCCTCCGCTCTGGAAACACCATATATTTT. This encodes CASTLRSGNTIYF.

The chain has TRBV3-1 and TRBJ1-2; D ambiguous. V was clipped by 4 bases and J by 4 bases, with 16 bases between them. Germline CDR1 and CDR2: LGHDT and YNNKEL (reference sequence). This CDR3 comprises 15 residues. The chain's CDR3 is CASSLSSHGSYGYTF. The DNA for the CDR3 is TGTGCCAGCAGCCTGAGCTCGCACGGATCCTATGGCTACACCTTC.

This clonotype occurred a few times. As DNA, the CDR3 is TGTGCCAGCAGTTTCCCCACAGGGTCTCAGACCCAGTACTTC. Its translation: CASSFPTGSQTQYF. V is TRBV12-3 or TRBV12-4 and J is TRBJ2-5, with D possibly being TRBD1 (6 bases). Trimming removed 3 bases from V and 6 bases from J, with 14 bases in between. The CDR3 is 14 residues long.

This chain uses TRBV7-6 with TRBJ1-1; 12 bases fit TRBD1. The junction had 7 bases not matched to a gene; V was cut back by 1 base and J by 4 bases. The CDR3 totals 17 residues. Germline V CDR1 and CDR2: SGHVS, FNYEAQ. The CDR3 loop is CASSLVGTGGVGTEAFF. The CDR3 bases are TGTGCCAGCAGCTTAGTTGGGACAGGGGGCGTGGGCACTGAAGCTTTCTTT.

V and J are TRBV4-3 and TRBJ1-2; D gene unclear. Germline V lookup: CDR1 LGHNA, CDR2 YSLEER. Trimming stripped 1 base from V and 7 bases from J, with 7 bases between. CDR3 size: 12 residues. CDR3 loop: CASSQAGSGYTF. In DNA, the CDR3 is TGCGCCAGCAGCCAAGCAGGATCTGGCTACACCTTC.

This rearrangement joins TRBV20-1 to TRBJ2-3; D is possibly TRBD1 (6 bases). Germline CDR1 and CDR2: DFQATT and SNEGSKA (reference sequence). Trimming took off 5 bases at V and 5 bases at J, with 14 bases between the two ends. The CDR3 extends over 13 amino acids. CDR3 nucleotides: TGCAGTGCTCCAAACAGGGAGATAGATACGCAGTATTTT. It specifies CSAPNREIDTQYF.

This clonotype has only a few counts. The chain couples TRBV29-1 to TRBJ2-1; 8 positions agree with TRBD2. The CDR3 covers 15 residues. Trimming removed 6 bases from V and 0 bases from J; junction bases left unmatched: 7. The V gene's germline CDR1 is SQVTM and CDR2 ANQGSEA. CDR3 loop: CSVPRGGSSYNEQFF. CDR3 in DNA: TGCAGCGTCCCCCGGGGGGGGAGCTCCTACAATGAGCAGTTCTTC.

The chain carries TRBV6-5 and TRBJ2-1, with D possibly TRBD2 on 5 matching bases. Germline CDR1 and CDR2: MNHEY and SVGAGI. CDR3 length equals 15 residues. V lost 6 bases and J lost 3, with 15 bases in between. This CDR3 is CASSNWTPHYNEQFF. In DNA form, the CDR3 reads TGTGCCAGCAGCAATTGGACTCCCCACTACAATGAGCAGTTCTTC.

The chain is built from TRBV12-3 or TRBV12-4 and TRBJ2-1; a weak D match, TRBD2 (5 bases). The CDR3 has 15 amino acids. V lost 4 bases to trimming and J lost 0 bases, with 10 bases between them. Here the CDR3 DNA reads TGTGCCAGCAGTTATGGACTCATCTCCTACAATGAGCAGTTCTTC. This gives the protein CASSYGLISYNEQFF.

This clonotype was counted between two and nine times. The chain uses TRBV18 and TRBJ1-6; D perhaps matches TRBD1 (5 bases). CDR3 length: 17 residues. The germline gives CDR1 KGHSH, CDR2 LQKENI. Trimming left V 1 base short and J 8 bases short, with 18 bases between. CDR3 protein: CASSPQGPRVADSPLHF. The DNA of the CDR3 is TGTGCCAGCTCACCACAGGGGCCCAGGGTAGCGGATTCACCCCTCCACTTT.

A word on this clonotype: A read error may explain this, as a much larger clone is one base away. The rearrangement joins TRBV10-2 to TRBJ1-2; 12 bases fit TRBD1. Unmatched junction bases numbered 9, after V lost 8 bases and J lost 2 bases. This CDR3 comprises 16 residues. Germline V gene sequence: CDR1 WSHSY, CDR2 SAAADI. This CDR3 is CASGTGTGGANYGYTF. CDR3 nucleotides: TGCGCCAGCGGTACCGGGACAGGGGGCGCGAACTATGGCTACACCTTC.

The chain is built from TRBV4-1 and TRBJ2-1; 11 bases match TRBD2. Looked up from germline, CDR1 is MGHRA and CDR2 is YSYEKL. The V gene end was trimmed by 5 bases and the J gene end by 12 bases; junction bases not matched to a gene: 12. The CDR3 is 15 amino acids. CDR3 amino acids: CASSSGTSGWEPQFF. The CDR3 DNA sequence: TGCGCCAGCAGCTCCGGGACTAGCGGCTGGGAACCGCAGTTCTTC.

The sample holds a few counts of this clonotype. The gene calls are TRBV5-1 and TRBJ1-6; 7 nucleotides agree with TRBD1. This CDR3 is built from 20 residues. Germline CDR1 SGHRS, CDR2 YFSETQ. Losses at the gene ends were 5 bases for V and 3 bases for J; bases not matched to a gene: 20. The CDR3 region has the DNA TGCGCCAGCAGACCGTCCCCGGGACAGTCCCGAATTAACTATAATTCACCCCTCCACTTT. Translation: CASRPSPGQSRINYNSPLHF.

The chain employs TRBV7-2 and TRBJ1-3; D is perhaps TRBD1 (5 bases). Trimming removed 1 base at V and 3 bases at J, with 13 bases between. Germline V lookup: CDR1 SGHTA, CDR2 FQGNSA. The length of the CDR3 is 16 residues. CDR3 nucleotide sequence: TGTGCCAGCAGCTTAGTGGGGGGGGAGAGTGGAAACACCATATATTTT. It codes for CASSLVGGESGNTIYF. The complete variable domain, with remaining parts taken from reference TRBV7-2 and TRBJ1-3, reads GAGVSQSPSNKVTEKGKDVELRCDPISGHTALYWYRQSLGQGLEFLIYFQGNSAPDKSGLPSDRFSAERTGGSVSTLTIQRTQQEDSAVYLCASSLVGGESGNTIYFGEGSWLTVV.